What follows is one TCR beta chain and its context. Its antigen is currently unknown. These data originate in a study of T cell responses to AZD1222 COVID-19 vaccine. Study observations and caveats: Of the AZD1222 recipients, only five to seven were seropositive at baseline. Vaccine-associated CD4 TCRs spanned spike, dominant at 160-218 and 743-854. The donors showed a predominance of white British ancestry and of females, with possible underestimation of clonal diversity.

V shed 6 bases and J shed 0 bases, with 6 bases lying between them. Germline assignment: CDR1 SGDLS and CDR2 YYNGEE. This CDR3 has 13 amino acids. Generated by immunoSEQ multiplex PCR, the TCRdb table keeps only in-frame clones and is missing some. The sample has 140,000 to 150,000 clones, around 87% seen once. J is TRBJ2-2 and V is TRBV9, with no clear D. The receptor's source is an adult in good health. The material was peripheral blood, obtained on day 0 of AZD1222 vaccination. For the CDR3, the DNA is TGTGCCAGCACCCCCGCGAACACCGGGGAGCTGTTTTTT. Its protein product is CASTPANTGELFF.